This TCR beta chain was observed in a study of OX40 agonist ivuxolimab in advanced cancers. Points from the study as a whole: Partial responders dosed at 0.1-3.0 mg/kg displayed clonal expansion ranking among the lowest.

Sequencing used immunoSEQ multiplex PCR; TCRdb keeps in-frame clones, though not all of them. The sample records some 80,000 clones, about 85% being singletons. The ends were cut back, 6 bases at V and 0 bases at J, with 11 bases in the middle. The V gene's germline CDR1 is SGHTA and CDR2 FQGNSA. The CDR3 runs 15 residues. As concerns this clone: What it recognizes is unknown.

The gene calls are TRBV7-2 and TRBJ2-2; D is perhaps TRBD1 (5 bases). The sample in question was CD4+ or CD8+ T cells sorted from blood, obtained in a trial of the OX40 agonist ivuxolimab. This TCR derives from an adult with an advanced solid tumor such as melanoma, head and neck, liver or kidney cancer. CDR3: CASRPVRANTGELFF. DNA of the CDR3: TGTGCCAGCAGACCTGTCAGGGCGAACACCGGGGAGCTGTTTTTT.